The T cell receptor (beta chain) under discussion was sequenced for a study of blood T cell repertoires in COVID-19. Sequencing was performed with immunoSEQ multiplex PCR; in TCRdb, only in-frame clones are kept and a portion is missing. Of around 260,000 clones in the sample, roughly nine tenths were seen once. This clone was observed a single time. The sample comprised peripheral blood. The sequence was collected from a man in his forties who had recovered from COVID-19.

The chain's CDR3 is CASSISSGDRTDTQYF. The CDR3 DNA reads TGTGCCAGTAGTATAAGTAGCGGGGACCGCACAGATACGCAGTATTTT. The gene calls are TRBV19 and TRBJ2-3; 8 bases are shared with TRBD2. Germline-derived CDR1 and CDR2 are LNHDA and SQIVND (reference sequence). This CDR3 has 16 amino acids. The V and J ends lost 2 bases and 1 base, in that order; junction bases with no gene match: 5.